This entry describes one T cell receptor (beta chain). This clonotype appeared a few times. No antigen is known for it. No base quality values were provided; no much bigger clone lies one nucleotide off. These data come from a study of response to subunit inactivated influenza vaccine listed by TCRdb under 2018. For the study in its entirety: To follow how T cells responded to a trivalent subunit inactivated influenza vaccine, the researchers relied on deep quantitative profiling of the T cell receptor repertoire.

The library came from RT-PCR. These reads were obtained on an Illumina HiSeq 2500. The public reads were reprocessed in TCRdb via fastp at Q25 and MiXCR, keeping in-frame beta chains. Identical CDR3 protein sequences are pooled into one entry, listed with their most common genes and DNA. The sample table contains 650,000 to 800,000 distinct CDR3 sequences; only one count was recorded for 11% to 15% of them. The ten largest clones represent less than 9% of the sample. The germline V gene (reference sequence) gives CDR1 as DFQATT and CDR2 as SNEGSKA. CDR3 length: 15 amino acids, cysteine to phenylalanine. Only the CDR3 DNA stays, 45 bases, in frame from base 1. Germline trimming: 6 bases from V, 4 bases from J; junction bases outside gene matches: 10. What the authors observed across the whole study: It was suggested by the authors that each seasonal influenza vaccination may recruit only a limited number of new T cells.

This chain joins TRBV20-1 to TRBJ2-5; 11 bases in between match TRBD2. The starting material was PBMCs from blood, obtained around 14 days before vaccination. This TCR came from a man aged 45-60 years who received an inactivated influenza vaccine. Donor details come from another sample of the same person, matched by shared clones. The DNA sequence is TGCAGTGCACTTACCGGACTAGCGGGCCCAGAGACCCAGTACTTC. It encodes CSALTGLAGPETQYF.